The entry that follows covers one T cell receptor beta chain sequence. The study separated CD4+ cells into CD45RA+ naive and CD45RA-negative memory subsets. This record belongs to a study of shared clonotypes between healthy human individuals. Genomic DNA of every subset was divided equally among multiple immunoSEQ plates. Authors' processing steps: Filtering differed for immunoSEQ, which gave only junction sequences without quality scores. Generated by immunoSEQ multiplex PCR, the TCRdb table keeps only in-frame clones and is missing some. D and trimming come from the DNA, and the V and J calls and clone size come from that table. The sample has about 2 million clones; 90% to 95% are singletons. Sequenced: naive CD4+ T cells sorted from blood. As for subset: CD45RA+ positively selected. This receptor was obtained from a man between 18 and 29 years old in good health.

The CDR3 region is CASRGALYNEQFF. The CDR3 DNA reads as TGTGCCAGTAGGGGGGCACTCTACAATGAGCAGTTCTTC. The chain combines TRBV19 with TRBJ2-1; TRBD1 is a possible D gene (6 bases). Trimming shortened V by 6 bases and J by 3 bases, and 9 bases separated the two germline ends. There are 13 residues in the CDR3. From germline, CDR1 is LNHDA and CDR2 SQIVND (reference sequence).